One T cell receptor (beta chain) is described in this entry. Its antigen is not identified. The length of the CDR3 is 14 residues. Germline V CDR1 and CDR2: SGHTA, FQGNSA. V gave up 5 bases and J gave up 7 bases; unmatched junction bases: 8. This sample stems from a study of post-analysis software for immune sequencing data. Looking at the study overall: Relapsing-remitting, secondary progressive and progressive-relapsing forms made up the multiple sclerosis disease courses. Study observations and caveats: Relative to controls, patients had 4 or 5 TRBV segments at higher frequency, with TRBV5-6, TRBV5-1 and TRBV20-1 among these.

Unique molecular identifiers tagged the TCR beta cDNA libraries. TCRdb reprocessed the PCR reads with MiXCR, giving one entry per CDR3 protein. This table holds hundreds of thousands of distinct CDR3 sequences, about 50% found once. This receptor was identified in a girl aged 10 to 17 with multiple sclerosis. Sample: blood. The V call is TRBV7-2, the J call TRBJ1-2; 9 bases fit TRBD1. The CDR3 DNA follows: TGTGCCAGCAGCCGTCCCGGGACAGGGTTTGGCTACACCTTC. As protein: CASSRPGTGFGYTF.